The clone carrying this T cell receptor (beta chain) has just one count. Its cognate antigen is unknown. There are 14 residues in the CDR3. V gave up 0 bases and J gave up 2 bases, with 6 bases separating them. From germline, CDR1 is MGHDK and CDR2 SYGVNS. The data belong to a study of OX40 agonist ivuxolimab in advanced cancers. On the study more broadly: Patients were dosed intravenously with ivuxolimab at 0.01 to 10 mg/kg every 2 weeks. Whole-study findings and limits: Which antigen the expanded peripheral T cells recognized is unknown. CD4+ and CD8+ T cells in blood underwent clonal expansion by week 6 at 0.1 to 3.0 mg/kg.

The protocol was immunoSEQ multiplex PCR, while the TCRdb copy is restricted to in-frame clones and leaves out a portion. The top ten clones hold approximately 9.9% of a sample with under 100,000 clones, around 90% of them seen once. Here the sequenced sample was CD4+ or CD8+ T cells sorted from blood, taken in a trial of the OX40 agonist ivuxolimab. The chain combines TRBV25-1 with TRBJ2-3; D remains unclear. This sequence was found in an adult with an advanced solid tumor such as melanoma, head and neck, liver or kidney cancer. The CDR3 DNA sequence: TGTGCCAGCAGTGAATATGGTAACACAGATACGCAGTATTTT. Its protein product is CASSEYGNTDTQYF.